This passage covers 31 T cell receptor beta chains from one sample sequenced in a study of breast tumors, draining lymph nodes, adjacent tissues. TCRdb passed the multiplex PCR reads through MiXCR, listing each CDR3 protein once. The data show about 21,000 distinct CDR3 sequences, around 40% seen once. The sequencing input was breast tumor tissue. These receptors all stem from a female donor with breast cancer. Some clones in this sample may be carry-over from other donors' samples.

This clonotype was seen more than once but under ten times. The V gene is TRBV7-2, the J gene TRBJ1-6, with TRBD1 identical over 8 bases. This CDR3 region has 12 residues. V shed 4 bases and J 10 bases; nucleotides not matched to a gene: 0. Germline values: CDR1 SGHTA, CDR2 FQGNSA. For the CDR3, the DNA is TGTGCCAGCAGCTACAGGGGGTCACCCCTCCACTTT. This gives the protein CASSYRGSPLHF.

The sample holds many counts of this clonotype. The chain joins TRBV12-3 or TRBV12-4 to TRBJ2-3; no definite D call. V was pared by 3 bases and J by 5 bases, with 3 bases between. The CDR3 runs to 11 residues. As DNA, the CDR3 is TGTGCCAGCAGTTTTAAAGATACGCAGTATTTT. It specifies CASSFKDTQYF.

The sample holds many counts of this clonotype. This sequence joins TRBV7-9 and TRBJ1-2; TRBD1 is a possible D gene (6 bases). The CDR3 has 14 amino acids. Per germline, CDR1 SEHNR and CDR2 FQNEAQ (reference sequence). The V end lost 6 bases, the J end lost 4 bases, and 15 bases lay between the germline ends. CDR3 in amino acids: CASRIQGMGYGYTF. The CDR3 DNA sequence: TGTGCCAGCAGGATACAGGGTATGGGCTATGGCTACACCTTC.

This clonotype is medium-sized (0.01 to 0.1%) in the sample. The chain recombines TRBV24-1 with TRBJ2-5, with 7 bases fitting TRBD1. The length of the CDR3 is 15 residues. The trim removed 4 bases at V and 3 bases at J, leaving 7 bases unmatched. Germline V gene lookup returns CDR1 KGHDR and CDR2 SFDVKD. DNA for the CDR3: TGTGCCACCAGTGACCCTCGGACAGGAAAAGAGACCCAGTACTTC. This codes for CATSDPRTGKETQYF.

The chain combines TRBV5-1 with TRBJ1-3; D is undetermined. Trimming took 2 bases from V and 4 from J, leaving 7 bases between them. The CDR3 is 13 residues long. Germline lookup yields CDR1 SGHRS and CDR2 YFSETQ. CDR3 residues: CASSLGGGNTIYF. The CDR3 nucleotides read TGCGCCAGCAGCTTAGGAGGGGGAAACACCATATATTTT.

This chain connects TRBV6-1 to TRBJ1-5; 7 nucleotides agree with TRBD1. This CDR3 is 18 amino acids long. Germline V gives CDR1 MNHNS, CDR2 SASEGT. Unmatched junction bases numbered 12, after V lost 4 bases and J lost 0 bases. The DNA of the CDR3 is TGTGCCAGCAGTGCCCTCTGGACAGGAGTTGATAGCAATCAGCCCCAGCATTTT. Residues: CASSALWTGVDSNQPQHF.

In regard to this clonotype: Possible read error: a much larger clone is one base away. This chain joins TRBV5-5 and TRBJ2-3; 9 bases match TRBD1. The germline CDR1 and CDR2 sequences are SGHKS and YYEKEE (reference sequence). The length of the CDR3 is 18 residues. Unmatched junction bases numbered 12, after V lost 3 bases and J lost 1 base. In DNA form, the CDR3 reads TGTGCCAGCAGCTCCGGGGTCGCACAGGGGGCGGGCACAGATACGCAGTATTTT. Its protein product is CASSSGVAQGAGTDTQYF.

Turning to this clonotype: Being one base from a much bigger clone, this may be a read error. V and J are TRBV19 and TRBJ1-5; D is undetermined. Germline lookup yields CDR1 LNHDA and CDR2 SQIVND (reference sequence). The length of the CDR3 is 15 residues. In DNA form, the CDR3 reads TGTGTCAGTACCCCTAGGAGGGTTTCAAATCAGCCCCAGCATTTT. It encodes CVSTPRRVSNQPQHF.

V and J are TRBV19 and TRBJ2-2; D remains ambiguous. Trimming removed 0 bases from V and 5 bases from J, with 7 bases in between. The CDR3 has 14 residues. The germline V gene has CDR1 LNHDA and CDR2 SQIVND (reference sequence). CDR3 region: CASSIEISTGELFF. The DNA for the CDR3 is TGTGCCAGTAGTATAGAGATAAGTACCGGGGAGCTGTTTTTT. Full variable domain (rest looked up from reference TRBV19 and TRBJ2-2): DGGITQSPKYLFRKEGQNVTLSCEQNLNHDAMYWYRQDPGQGLRLIYYSQIVNDFQKGDIAEGYSVSREKKESFPLTVTSAQKNPTAFYLCASSIEISTGELFFGEGSRLTVL.

In this sample, this clonotype turned up many times. V gene TRBV6-5 combines with J gene TRBJ1-4; D remains ambiguous. Trimming shortened V by 3 bases and J by 5 bases, and 13 bases separated the two germline ends. This CDR3 spans 15 amino acids. The germline V gene encodes CDR1 MNHEY and CDR2 SVGAGI. DNA for the CDR3: TGTGCCAGCAGTTATGGGCGCCAGAGAAATGAAAAACTGTTTTTT. Amino acid sequence: CASSYGRQRNEKLFF.

The table lists this clonotype with a count of one. At one end the junction does not follow the germline gene, possibly because of a read error. This rearrangement joins TRBV2 to TRBJ2-5; tentatively, D is TRBD2 (5 bases). CDR3 size: 11 residues. CDR1 is SNHLY and CDR2 is FYNNEI in the germline V gene. CDR3 nucleotide sequence: TGTGCCAGCAGCCTACTAGAGCCCCAGTACTTC. Its protein is CASSLLEPQYF. The variable domain in full, completed from reference TRBV2 and TRBJ2-5, reads EPEVTQTPSHQVTQMGQEVILRCVPISNHLYFYWYRQILGQKVEFLVSFYNNEISEKSEIFDDQFSVERPDGSNFTLKIRSTKLEDSAMYFCASSLLEPQYFGPGTRLLVL.

This clonotype was recorded once. At one end the junction does not follow the germline gene, possibly because of a read error. V and J are TRBV7-7 and TRBJ2-5, with a weak D call TRBD2 (6 bases). The CDR3 consists of 17 residues. Germline V lookup: CDR1 SSHAT, CDR2 FNYEAQ (reference sequence). CDR3 DNA sequence: TGTGCTAGCAGCTTGGGGACCCGGGGGTGGGAAGGAGAGACCCAGTACTTC. It encodes CASSLGTRGWEGETQYF.

This clonotype was observed once. The conserved final phenylalanine or tryptophan is absent from the CDR3, which likely points to a read error. The chain is built from TRBV20-1 and TRBJ1-4, with D unresolved. The CDR3 contains 16 residues. The V gene's germline CDR1 is DFQATT and CDR2 SNEGSKA (reference sequence). Deletions cut 4 bases from V and 0 bases from J, with 15 bases between. CDR3 nucleotide sequence: TGCAGTGCTATGGACCGTACGGCGTCAACTAATGAAAAACTGTTTGTT. This codes for CSAMDRTASTNEKLFV.

The table lists this clonotype with many counts. This could be a read error, since a much larger clone is one nucleotide away. The chain combines TRBV20-1 with TRBJ2-7; D may be TRBD2 (7 bases). V lost 0 bases to trimming and J lost 4 bases, with 22 bases between them. Germline V CDR1 and CDR2: DFQATT, SNEGSKA (reference sequence). This CDR3 contains 17 residues. The CDR3, as DNA: TGCAGTGCTAGAGATGGAAGAGGGGGGGCCCGGAGGTACGAGCAGTACTTC. Its translation: CSARDGRGGARRYEQYF.

On this clonotype itself: The CDR3 does not end in the conserved phenylalanine or tryptophan, so this is likely a read error. Because the CDR3's place on the DNA is in doubt, the DNA is left out and the CDR3 is given as listed by TCRdb. The chain joins TRBV7-9 to TRBJ1-4; the D segment call TRBD1 is taken from the table without a DNA check. The CDR3 sequence runs 15 residues, both termini included. Looked up from germline, CDR1 is SEHNR and CDR2 is FQNEAQ (reference sequence). The CDR3 protein is CASSSREEANEKPFL.

This clonotype was counted a few times. The chain is built from TRBV4-1 and TRBJ2-1; 10 positions agree with TRBD1. Losses at the gene ends were 1 base for V and 15 bases for J; bases not matched to a gene: 6. CDR3 size: 13 residues. Germline V CDR1 and CDR2: MGHRA, YSYEKL. The CDR3 reads CASSQVGTGVPFF. CDR3 DNA: TGCGCCAGCAGCCAAGTGGGGACAGGGGTTCCGTTCTTC.

The CDR3 DNA is TGCAGCGTTGCCGGGACCAATGAAAAACTGTTTTTT. Translated: CSVAGTNEKLFF. The chain joins TRBV29-1 to TRBJ1-4; a possible D gene is TRBD1 (5 bases). Germline V lookup: CDR1 SQVTM, CDR2 ANQGSEA. Trimming left V 4 bases short and J 5 bases short, with 8 bases between. CDR3 length: 12 residues.

The sample holds many counts of this clonotype. The chain recombines TRBV14 with TRBJ1-6, with a possible D match to TRBD1 (5 bases). This CDR3 spans 13 amino acids. Trimming removed 6 bases at V and 5 bases at J, with 8 bases between. The germline CDR1 and CDR2 sequences are SGHDN and FVKESK. CDR3 sequence (DNA): TGTGCCAGCAGACAGGTCGATAATTCACCCCTCCACTTT. Its translation: CASRQVDNSPLHF.

This clonotype is termed medium-sized (0.01 to 0.1%). The chain has TRBV20-1 and TRBJ2-3; TRBD2 matches at 13 bases. CDR3 length equals 16 residues. V lost 5 bases, J lost 2 bases, and 7 bases stayed unmatched. Germline V gene sequence: CDR1 DFQATT, CDR2 SNEGSKA (reference sequence). CDR3 amino acids: CSAPRLAGGLTDTQYF. DNA for the CDR3: TGCAGTGCTCCCAGACTAGCGGGAGGACTCACAGATACGCAGTATTTT.

The rearrangement uses TRBV4-1 and TRBJ1-5; D ambiguous. Trimming left V 0 bases short and J 5 bases short, with 11 bases between. Per germline, CDR1 MGHRA and CDR2 YSYEKL. The CDR3 sequence is 15 residues long. The CDR3 DNA reads TGCGCCAGCAGCCAAGATGGCTGGCGAGATCAGCCCCAGCATTTT. It yields the protein CASSQDGWRDQPQHF.

This clonotype was observed many times. The chain has TRBV19 and TRBJ1-3; the D is unclear. Trimming pared 1 base from V and 5 bases from J, leaving 3 bases between. This CDR3 is built from 12 residues. Per germline, CDR1 LNHDA and CDR2 SQIVND (reference sequence). The CDR3 DNA is TGTGCCAGTAGTATAGGACGAAACACCATATATTTT. Amino acid sequence: CASSIGRNTIYF.

This clonotype was recorded many times. The chain employs TRBV30 and TRBJ2-4; 10 bases map to TRBD2. The CDR3 loop spans 12 amino acids. The trim removed 8 bases at V and 10 bases at J, leaving 8 bases unmatched. Germline V gene lookup returns CDR1 GTSNPN and CDR2 SVGIG (reference sequence). This chain's CDR3 is CALGLASEIQYF. Here the CDR3 DNA reads TGTGCCCTGGGACTAGCGTCGGAGATTCAGTACTTC.

This clonotype has only one observation. The chain joins TRBV20-1 to TRBJ2-7; TRBD1 is a possible D gene (6 bases). This CDR3 spans 13 amino acids. The V end was cut by 8 bases, the J end by 0 bases, with 14 bases between. The germline V gene encodes CDR1 DFQATT and CDR2 SNEGSKA (reference sequence). The CDR3 nucleotides are TGCAGTTGCCGGGACACCAGCTCCTACGAGCAGTACTTC. This sequence encodes CSCRDTSSYEQYF.

This clonotype was picked up a small number of times. The V call is TRBV6-2 or TRBV6-3, the J call TRBJ2-2; the D gene could be TRBD1 or TRBD2 (5 bases each). The CDR3 has 15 residues. V lost 4 bases and J lost 1, with 10 bases in between. Germline values: CDR1 MNHEY, CDR2 SVGEGT. Here the CDR3 reads CASSSGGGNTGELFF. DNA of the CDR3: TGTGCCAGCAGTTCAGGTGGGGGGAACACCGGGGAGCTGTTTTTT.

The sample holds a few counts of this clonotype. The chain has TRBV6-6 and TRBJ1-3; 7 bases agree with TRBD1. CDR3 length equals 15 residues. V shed 6 bases and J 0 bases; nucleotides not matched to a gene: 5. Looked up from germline, CDR1 is MNHNY and CDR2 is SVGAGI (reference sequence). CDR3 DNA sequence: TGTGCCAGCAGCCCCGGGACAGCCTCTGGAAACACCATATATTTT. Its protein is CASSPGTASGNTIYF.

In regard to this clonotype: Possible read error: a much larger clone is one base away. This sequence joins TRBV13 and TRBJ2-2; the D gene could be TRBD1 or TRBD2 (5 bases each). V was trimmed by 7 bases and J by 7 bases, leaving 22 bases between them. Germline V CDR1 and CDR2: PRHDT, FYEKMQ (reference sequence). CDR3 size: 16 residues. The CDR3 DNA reads as TGTGCCAGCACCGAAATCGGGGACCCCCAGGGCGGGGAGCTGTTTTTT. Translation gives CASTEIGDPQGGELFF. Based on the CDR3 plus reference TRBV13 and TRBJ2-2, the full variable domain is AAGVIQSPRHLIKEKRETATLKCYPIPRHDTVYWYQQGPGQDPQFLISFYEKMQSDKGSIPDRFSAQQFSDYHSELNMSSLELGDSALYFCASTEIGDPQGGELFFGEGSRLTVL.

This clonotype came up many times. The chain links TRBV20-1 to TRBJ1-6, with 10 bases aligning to TRBD1. In germline, CDR1 is DFQATT, CDR2 SNEGSKA (reference sequence). CDR3 length: 13 residues. Trimming at V came to 5 bases and at J to 11 bases, leaving 6 bases not matched to a gene. CDR3 in amino acids: CSAPGTGVPPLHF. The CDR3 nucleotides read TGCAGTGCTCCCGGGACAGGGGTCCCACCCCTCCACTTT.

Comment on this clonotype: Sequence at one end of the junction differs from germline and may be a read error. The chain carries TRBV20-1 and TRBJ2-5; D is possibly TRBD1 or TRBD2 (5 bases each). This CDR3 spans 13 amino acids. The germline CDR1 and CDR2 sequences are DFQATT and SNEGSKA (reference sequence). The CDR3 sequence is CSASQDNQETQYF. The DNA for the CDR3 is TGCAGCGCTAGCCAGGACAACCAAGAGACCCAGTACTTC.

This clonotype occurred a few times. With a much larger clone just one base away, this may be a read error. J is TRBJ2-1 and V is TRBV11-2; TRBD2 aligns across 11 bases. CDR3 length equals 15 residues. Germline CDR1 and CDR2: SGHAT and FQNNGV. Trimming cost V 6 bases and J 4 bases; bases outside gene matches: 5. This chain's CDR3 is CASRPLAGAYNEQFF. The CDR3 region has the DNA TGTGCCAGCAGGCCACTAGCGGGGGCATACAATGAGCAGTTCTTC.

The CDR3 region is CSAVGQDGYTF. The CDR3 bases are TGCAGCGCAGTTGGACAGGATGGCTACACCTTC. The J gene is TRBJ1-2, the V gene TRBV29-1, with 7 bases lining up with TRBD1. The length of the CDR3 is 11 residues. From germline, CDR1 is SQVTM and CDR2 ANQGSEA. V lost 7 bases and J lost 6; bases outside the gene matches: 5.

This rearrangement joins TRBV6-2 or TRBV6-3 to TRBJ2-3; 7 bases map to TRBD1. Germline CDR1 is MNHEY and CDR2 is SVGEGT. The CDR3 has 16 amino acids. Unmatched junction bases numbered 12, after V lost 4 bases and J lost 5 bases. Written as DNA, the CDR3 is TGTGCCAGCAGTTCTTGGACAGGCGATCGTGGAGATACGCAGTATTTT. It yields the protein CASSSWTGDRGDTQYF.